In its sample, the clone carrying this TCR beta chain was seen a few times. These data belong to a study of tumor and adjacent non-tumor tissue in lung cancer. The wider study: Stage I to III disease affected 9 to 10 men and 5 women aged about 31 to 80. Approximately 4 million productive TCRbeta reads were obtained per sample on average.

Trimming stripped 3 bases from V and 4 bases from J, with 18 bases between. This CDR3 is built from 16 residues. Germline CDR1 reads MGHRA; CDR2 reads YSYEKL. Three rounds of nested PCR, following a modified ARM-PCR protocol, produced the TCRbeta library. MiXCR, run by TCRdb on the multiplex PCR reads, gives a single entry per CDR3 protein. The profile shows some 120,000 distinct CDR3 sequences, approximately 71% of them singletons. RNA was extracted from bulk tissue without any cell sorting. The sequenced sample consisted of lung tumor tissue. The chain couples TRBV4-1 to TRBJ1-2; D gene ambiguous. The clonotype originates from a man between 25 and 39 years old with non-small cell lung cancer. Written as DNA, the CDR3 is TGCGCCAGCAGCCACGGCATGGATTCGTTAGGCTATGGCTACACCTTC. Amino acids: CASSHGMDSLGYGYTF.